Shown below are 21 T cell receptor beta chains from a single sample sequenced in a study of T cells after yellow fever vaccination. TCRdb reanalysed the 5' RACE reads using MiXCR and keeps one entry per CDR3 protein. The sample records hundreds of thousands of distinct CDR3 sequences, about 19% being singletons. Source: PBMCs, taken 15 days after the yellow fever booster vaccination. These receptor sequences come from a man younger than 45 who received the YFV17D yellow fever vaccine.

The V gene is TRBV20-1, the J gene TRBJ2-1, with D perhaps matching TRBD2 (5 bases). CDR3 length equals 14 residues. CDR1 and CDR2 from the germline V gene are DFQATT and SNEGSKA (reference sequence). The V and J ends lost 0 bases and 6 bases respectively, with 12 bases between them. The CDR3 DNA is TGCAGTGCTAGAGATCTTGGACTTTCCAATGAGCAGTTCTTC. The encoded protein is CSARDLGLSNEQFF.

This clonotype was counted between two and nine times. The chain carries TRBV7-8 and TRBJ2-7; 11 positions match TRBD2. Germline assignment: CDR1 SGHVS and CDR2 FQNEAQ. The CDR3 has 16 amino acids. V lost 5 bases to trimming and J lost 2 bases; unmatched junction nucleotides: 8. CDR3 DNA sequence: TGTGCCAGCAGCAAACAACTAGCGGGAGTTCCCTACGAGCAGTACTTC. This sequence encodes CASSKQLAGVPYEQYF.

In this sample, this clonotype turned up once. The chain uses TRBV20-1 and TRBJ2-1; no firm D call. V gave up 5 bases and J gave up 3 bases, with 11 bases separating them. The CDR3 is 13 residues long. The germline V gene has CDR1 DFQATT and CDR2 SNEGSKA (reference sequence). CDR3 coding DNA: TGCAGTGCTCCCCTTGGTGGCTACAATGAGCAGTTCTTC. Its translation is CSAPLGGYNEQFF.

The chain links TRBV6-2 or TRBV6-3 to TRBJ2-1; the match to TRBD2 covers 8 bases. The CDR3 length is 13 residues. After removal of 6 bases from V and 6 bases from J, the junction contained 4 bases not matched to a gene. CDR1 and CDR2 (germline): MNHEY, SVGEGT. The CDR3 DNA follows: TGTGCCAGCAGAGGGGCGGGAGGCAATGAGCAGTTCTTC. Its translation: CASRGAGGNEQFF.

The chain carries TRBV6-6 and TRBJ2-7; D tentatively fits TRBD1 or TRBD2 (6 bases each). V lost 10 bases, J lost 0 bases, and 13 bases lay in between. Germline CDR1 and CDR2: MNHNY and SVGAGI (reference sequence). The CDR3 has 13 amino acids. The CDR3: CATGGTGSYEQYF. DNA of the CDR3: TGTGCCACCGGGGGCACCGGCTCCTACGAGCAGTACTTC.

This clonotype was detected only a few times. The J gene is TRBJ2-5, the V gene TRBV5-1; 7 nucleotides match TRBD2. The CDR3 covers 15 residues. The J segment lost 1 base and the V segment lost 3 bases, leaving 6 bases of the junction unmatched. Germline lookup yields CDR1 SGHRS and CDR2 YFSETQ. CDR3 sequence (DNA): TGCGCCAGCAGCTCTGGGGGAGGGTCCCAAGAGACCCAGTACTTC. Protein product: CASSSGGGSQETQYF.

There are a few counts of this clonotype. The rearrangement uses TRBV6-2 or TRBV6-3 and TRBJ1-3, with no clear D. Per germline, CDR1 MNHEY and CDR2 SVGEGT. The CDR3 spans 13 residues. The V gene lost 9 bases and the J gene lost 0 bases, with 9 bases spanning the gap. The CDR3 protein is CASQDTSGNTIYF. The CDR3 DNA sequence: TGTGCCAGTCAAGACACCTCTGGAAACACCATATATTTT.

The gene calls are TRBV20-1 and TRBJ1-1, with D unresolved. V lost 3 bases, J lost 7 bases, and 15 bases lay in between. The CDR3 is 13 amino acids. The V gene's germline CDR1 is DFQATT and CDR2 SNEGSKA (reference sequence). The DNA for the CDR3 is TGCAGTGCTAGTGTGGCACCGTACCATGAAGCTTTCTTT. This gives the protein CSASVAPYHEAFF.

In this sample, this clonotype turned up many times. The chain carries TRBV6-1 and TRBJ2-5, with D possibly TRBD1 on 7 matching bases. The CDR3 covers 15 residues. From germline, CDR1 is MNHNS and CDR2 SASEGT. Between the trimmed V and J ends, which lost 6 bases and 7 bases, there was a span of 21 bases. CDR3 residues: CASSSRQGWDLTQYF. The CDR3 DNA reads TGTGCCAGCAGCTCCCGACAGGGATGGGACTTGACCCAGTACTTC.

This clonotype was picked up a small number of times. The J gene is TRBJ2-2, the V gene TRBV15, with TRBD2 matching 10 bases. V dropped 0 bases and J dropped 4; count of bases not matched to a gene: 2. Germline assignment: CDR1 LNHNV and CDR2 YYDKDF (reference sequence). The CDR3 is 16 residues long. The CDR3 DNA reads TGTGCCACCAGCAGAGAGAGCGGGAGGGGCACCGGGGAGCTGTTTTTT. Its protein product is CATSRESGRGTGELFF.

This clonotype appeared a few times. V is TRBV20-1 and J is TRBJ1-5, with unresolved D. Trimming took 0 bases from V and 2 from J, leaving 11 bases between them. This CDR3 has 15 amino acids. Germline lookup yields CDR1 DFQATT and CDR2 SNEGSKA (reference sequence). Here the CDR3 reads CSARDPRAGNQPQHF. CDR3 in DNA: TGCAGTGCTAGAGACCCTAGGGCAGGCAATCAGCCCCAGCATTTT.

The sample holds a few counts of this clonotype. The chain joins TRBV20-1 to TRBJ2-3; D possibly matches TRBD1 or TRBD2 (5 bases each). Trimming removed 2 bases at V and 6 bases at J, with 12 bases between. Germline CDR1 is DFQATT and CDR2 is SNEGSKA (reference sequence). The CDR3 has 13 amino acids. Here the CDR3 reads CSARHGAEDTQYF. CDR3 bases: TGCAGTGCTAGACACGGGGCAGAGGATACGCAGTATTTT.

This clonotype appeared a few times. The V call is TRBV25-1, the J call TRBJ1-4, with D perhaps matching TRBD1 (6 bases). CDR3 length: 15 residues. V was cut by 3 bases and J by 1 base, with 9 bases left in between. Looked up from germline, CDR1 is MGHDK and CDR2 is SYGVNS. CDR3 sequence: CASSDPRGTNEKLFF. In DNA, the CDR3 is TGTGCCAGCAGTGACCCCAGGGGAACTAATGAAAAACTGTTTTTT.

The chain couples TRBV12-3 or TRBV12-4 to TRBJ1-3, with D uncertain. The V gene lost 4 bases and the J gene lost 0 bases, with 16 bases spanning the gap. CDR3 length equals 17 residues. This CDR3 reads CASSSYVPGVSGNTIYF. Written as DNA, the CDR3 is TGTGCCAGCAGTTCTTACGTCCCGGGAGTCTCTGGAAACACCATATATTTT.

V usage is TRBV7-8 and J usage is TRBJ2-5, with a weak D call TRBD1 (6 bases). Germline V gives CDR1 SGHVS, CDR2 FQNEAQ. With 5 bases removed from V and 2 bases from J, the gap between germline ends came to 12 bases. The CDR3 has 14 amino acids. This CDR3 is CASSVDRSQETQYF. The CDR3 coding sequence is TGTGCCAGCAGCGTTGACAGGTCGCAAGAGACCCAGTACTTC.

This rearrangement joins TRBV14 to TRBJ2-1, with 11 nucleotides matching TRBD2. V lost 4 bases, J lost 6 bases, and 5 bases stayed unmatched. Germline V CDR1 and CDR2: SGHDN, FVKESK. The CDR3 spans 15 residues. CDR3 residues: CASSRFGTSGNEQFF. The CDR3 DNA reads as TGTGCCAGCAGCCGATTCGGGACTAGCGGCAATGAGCAGTTCTTC.

This clonotype was picked up many times. The chain uses TRBV7-2 and TRBJ2-3, with unresolved D. Germline V gives CDR1 SGHTA, CDR2 FQGNSA. Trimming shortened V by 5 bases and J by 4 bases, and 7 bases separated the two germline ends. The CDR3 spans 12 residues. The CDR3 spells CASSPDADTQYF. The CDR3, as DNA: TGTGCCAGCAGCCCTGATGCAGATACGCAGTATTTT.

The chain links TRBV6-5 to TRBJ1-1; unclear D gene. This CDR3 region has 11 residues. Trimming took off 6 bases at V and 8 bases at J, with 10 bases between the two ends. Per the germline V gene, CDR1 is MNHEY and CDR2 is SVGAGI. The CDR3 spells CASRAGKEAFF. For the CDR3, the DNA is TGTGCCAGCAGGGCCGGGAAGGAAGCTTTCTTT.

This clonotype was counted a few times. DNA for the CDR3: TGTGCCAGCGGGAAGGACATATCAAATTCACCCCTCCACTTT. As protein: CASGKDISNSPLHF. The chain joins TRBV28 to TRBJ1-6; possible D gene TRBD1, 5 bases. This CDR3 spans 14 amino acids. In germline, CDR1 is MDHEN, CDR2 SYDVKM. The ends were cut back, 8 bases at V and 7 bases at J, with 15 bases in the middle.

This clonotype was seen a handful of times. The CDR3 DNA reads TGCGCCAGCAGCTTTGGGGACGCCGGGGAGCTGTTTTTT. This sequence encodes CASSFGDAGELFF. J is TRBJ2-2 and V is TRBV5-1; tentatively, D is TRBD1 or TRBD2 (5 bases each). The CDR3 contains 13 residues. Trimming took 2 bases from V and 6 from J, leaving 8 bases between them. Germline V gives CDR1 SGHRS, CDR2 YFSETQ.

V usage is TRBV6-2 or TRBV6-3 and J usage is TRBJ2-7; D may be TRBD1 (6 bases). This CDR3 spans 16 amino acids. Germline-derived CDR1 and CDR2 are MNHEY and SVGEGT. Trimming pared 7 bases from V and 2 bases from J, leaving 21 bases between. CDR3 nucleotide sequence: TGTGCCAGCACCCCCCTGTCGACAGGATCACCCTACGAGCAGTACTTC. This encodes CASTPLSTGSPYEQYF.